This T cell receptor (beta chain) emerged from a study of radiation and T cells in renal cell carcinoma. Whole-study results and caveats: Compared with controls, irradiated tumors had more, larger dominant CDR3 motifs.

The treatment was: 15 Gy SBRT to primary tumor, nephrectomy 4 weeks later. Comment on this clone: The antigen remains unidentified.

Using immunoSEQ multiplex PCR, the repertoire was profiled, and TCRdb retains in-frame clones only, with some absent. This table has about 4,300 clones, less than 65% appearing once. The origin of this receptor is a woman aged 60-75 years with renal cell carcinoma. The sequencing here drew on tumor tissue, taken from a patient whose treatment included radiotherapy and nephrectomy.

The CDR3 DNA reads as TGTGCCAGCAGCTTAAGGGGGGAGCGGGAGGGCCGGGACAATGAGCAGTTCTTC. This codes for CASSLRGEREGRDNEQFF. This chain uses TRBV7-9 with TRBJ2-1, with 10 bases lining up with TRBD2. J was trimmed by 5 bases and V by 2 bases; bases with no gene match: 12. This CDR3 is 18 amino acids long. Germline CDR1 and CDR2: SEHNR and FQNEAQ (reference sequence).